What follows are 5 T cell receptor beta chains derived from one specimen sequenced in a study of cytomegalovirus exposure and HLA in healthy donors. PCR used 60 Vbeta primers and 13 Jbeta primers. Assay: immunoSEQ multiplex PCR; the TCRdb copy retains only in-frame clones and omits some. Of about 130,000 clones listed, roughly 9% are singletons. The sequenced sample consisted of PBMCs. The source is a woman between 40 and 55 years old in good health and CMV-seropositive.

V and J are TRBV5-5 and TRBJ1-2; 10 nucleotides line up with TRBD1. V gave up 0 bases and J gave up 1 base; unmatched junction bases: 0. CDR3 length: 15 residues. Germline CDR1 reads SGHKS; CDR2 reads YYEKEE (reference sequence). The DNA of the CDR3 is TGTGCCAGCAGCTTGGGGGACAGGGGTAACTATGGCTACACCTTC. Protein sequence: CASSLGDRGNYGYTF.

The V call is TRBV5-1, the J call TRBJ2-5; 7 nucleotides match TRBD1. The J call may not be correct, given that the DNA end is closer to TRBJ2-7. The CDR3 extends over 14 amino acids. Per germline, CDR1 SGHRS and CDR2 YFSETQ. The CDR3 DNA follows: TGCGCCAGCAGCTTGGGACAGGGCTCCTACGAGCAGTACTTC. It yields the protein CASSLGQGSYEQYF.

The V call is TRBV11-2, the J call TRBJ2-1; 13 nucleotides align to TRBD2. This CDR3 region has 15 residues. J lost 6 bases, V lost 6 bases, and 5 bases had no gene match. CDR1 SGHAT and CDR2 FQNNGV come from the germline V gene. DNA of the CDR3: TGTGCCAGCAGTCCACTAGCGGGGGGGCTCAATGAGCAGTTCTTC. Its translation: CASSPLAGGLNEQFF.

This clone was seen a few times. V gene TRBV6-1 combines with J gene TRBJ1-4, with a tentative D call TRBD1 (6 bases). Germline V gene sequence: CDR1 MNHNS, CDR2 SASEGT. The V end was cut by 2 bases, the J end by 7 bases, with 11 bases between. The CDR3 totals 14 residues. CDR3 bases: TGTGCCAGCAGTGAACGGGGGGGCGGTGAAAAACTGTTTTTT. Translating gives CASSERGGGEKLFF.

In its sample, this clone was seen a few times. V gene TRBV28 combines with J gene TRBJ1-2; D gene uncertain. Trimming cost V 6 bases and J 4 bases, with 9 bases left between them. Germline V lookup: CDR1 MDHEN, CDR2 SYDVKM. The CDR3 is made up of 12 amino acids. The CDR3 sequence is CASSPPGYGYTF. DNA for the CDR3: TGTGCCAGCAGCCCCCCGGGCTATGGCTACACCTTC.